The 30 T cell receptor beta chains reported below all come from one sample, sequenced in a study of T cell repertoires in cytomegalovirus infection. Via MiXCR, TCRdb re-called the reads, giving one row per CDR3 protein. The table includes about 460,000 distinct CDR3 sequences, approximately 11% detected once. The sequenced sample was PBMCs. The receptors shown here come from a human donor in good health (CMV status not recorded). Some clones in this sample may be carry-over from other donors' samples.

Many counts were recorded for this clonotype. The chain carries TRBV9 and TRBJ2-7; D could derive from TRBD1 or TRBD2 (7 bases each). The CDR3 totals 13 residues. Germline V gene lookup returns CDR1 SGDLS and CDR2 YYNGEE. The V end lost 3 bases, the J end lost 7 bases, and 14 bases lay between the germline ends. CDR3 residues: CASSDRQGGEQYF. CDR3 DNA sequence: TGTGCCAGCAGCGACCGACAGGGAGGGGAGCAGTACTTC.

This clonotype occurred a few times. The chain has TRBV12-3 or TRBV12-4 and TRBJ1-5; D not resolved. With 6 bases removed from V and 0 bases from J, the gap between germline ends came to 9 bases. CDR3 size: 14 residues. CDR3 protein: CASRMGFSNQPQHF. The CDR3 DNA sequence: TGTGCCAGCAGAATGGGATTTAGCAATCAGCCCCAGCATTTT.

This clonotype showed up many times. This chain connects TRBV7-2 to TRBJ2-3, with TRBD2 identical over 13 bases. Trimming removed 5 bases from V and 3 bases from J; junction bases left unmatched: 8. CDR1 and CDR2 (germline): SGHTA, FQGNSA. The CDR3 loop spans 17 amino acids. In DNA form, the CDR3 reads TGTGCCAGCAGCCTCCAGGGACTAGCGGGACCGACAGATACGCAGTATTTT. Translation: CASSLQGLAGPTDTQYF.

This clonotype was seen repeatedly, ten times or more. Written as DNA, the CDR3 is TGTGCCAGCAGTTTACCGGGACTAGCGGTCCGCGAGCAGTACTTC. This translates into CASSLPGLAVREQYF. The chain carries TRBV28 and TRBJ2-7, with 11 positions matching TRBD2. Losses at the gene ends were 2 bases for V and 6 bases for J; bases not matched to a gene: 6. The length of the CDR3 is 15 residues. Germline CDR1 reads MDHEN; CDR2 reads SYDVKM.

This clonotype was detected many times. The chain employs TRBV11-2 and TRBJ1-1; no clear D gene. Trimming pared 2 bases from V and 4 bases from J, leaving 8 bases between. CDR1 is SGHAT, CDR2 FQNNGV, per germline. This CDR3 region has 13 residues. Written as DNA, the CDR3 is TGTGCCAGCAGCTTAAAATATAGCACTGAAGCTTTCTTT. It codes for CASSLKYSTEAFF.

About this clonotype itself: The junction departs from the called germline gene at one end, perhaps through a read error. V usage is TRBV6-5 and J usage is TRBJ2-5; D is perhaps TRBD2 (5 bases). The germline CDR1 and CDR2 sequences are MNHEY and SVGAGI. The CDR3 length is 13 residues. The CDR3 sequence is CTSSPGRQETQYF. The CDR3 nucleotides are TGTACCAGCAGTCCGGGAAGGCAGGAGACCCAGTACTTC.

The chain joins TRBV6-6 to TRBJ1-5, with D hard to call. The CDR3 is made up of 15 amino acids. CDR1 and CDR2 from the germline V gene are MNHNY and SVGAGI (reference sequence). V lost 0 bases to trimming and J lost 5 bases, with 11 bases between them. The CDR3 loop is CASSYSSDPDQPQHF. The DNA for the CDR3 is TGTGCCAGCAGTTACTCGAGCGACCCGGATCAGCCCCAGCATTTT.

This sequence joins TRBV24-1 and TRBJ2-7; D remains unclear. CDR1 KGHDR and CDR2 SFDVKD come from the germline V gene. The germline V and J ends were trimmed by 9 bases and 0 bases, with 11 bases remaining between them. The CDR3 contains 13 residues. The CDR3 nucleotides are TGTGCCACCGGAGCAATAAACTCCTACGAGCAGTACTTC. This translates into CATGAINSYEQYF.

The chain is built from TRBV29-1 and TRBJ2-7; 9 positions agree with TRBD2. CDR1 and CDR2 from the germline V gene are SQVTM and ANQGSEA. V shed 3 bases, J shed 4 bases, and the junction held 4 bases outside the gene matches. The CDR3 loop spans 13 amino acids. CDR3 coding DNA: TGCAGCGTTGAGAGCGGGGGGCCGTACGAGCAGTACTTC. It encodes CSVESGGPYEQYF.

V is TRBV28 and J is TRBJ2-7, with a weak D call TRBD2 (6 bases). The CDR3 spans 14 residues. Germline CDR1 and CDR2: MDHEN and SYDVKM. V lost 5 bases and J lost 4, with 15 bases in between. CDR3 sequence (DNA): TGTGCCAGCAGTAACACCGGGAGCCAATACGAGCAGTACTTC. It yields the protein CASSNTGSQYEQYF.

The chain is built from TRBV28 and TRBJ1-2; no clear D gene. Trimming removed 6 bases from V and 2 bases from J, with 16 bases in between. The CDR3 totals 15 residues. The germline CDR1 and CDR2 sequences are MDHEN and SYDVKM. CDR3 loop: CASRTPATGNYGYTF. The CDR3 nucleotides are TGTGCCAGCAGGACTCCGGCGACGGGGAACTATGGCTACACCTTC.

Only a few counts were recorded for this clonotype. The chain combines TRBV12-5 with TRBJ2-7; TRBD1 aligns across 7 bases. The CDR3 sequence is 17 residues long. The germline V gene encodes CDR1 LGHNT and CDR2 FRNRAP. V shed 3 bases, J shed 2 bases, and the junction held 13 bases outside the gene matches. In nucleotides, the CDR3 is TGTGCTAGTGGTTTTGGAGCCGCGACAGGGAACACCTACGAGCAGTACTTC. This gives the protein CASGFGAATGNTYEQYF. The whole variable domain, remainder taken from reference TRBV12-5 and TRBJ2-7, is DARVTQTPRHKVTEMGQEVTMRCQPILGHNTVFWYRQTMMQGLELLAYFRNRAPLDDSGMPKDRFSAEMPDATLATLKIQPSEPRDSAVYFCASGFGAATGNTYEQYFGPGTRLTVT.

At least ten counts were recorded for this clonotype. The genes are TRBV20-1 and TRBJ2-3; the D is unclear. Germline-derived CDR1 and CDR2 are DFQATT and SNEGSKA (reference sequence). V lost 0 bases and J 3 bases, leaving 10 bases between the germline ends. This CDR3 contains 14 residues. The CDR3 protein is CSARDGWKTDTQYF. The CDR3, as DNA: TGCAGTGCTAGAGATGGGTGGAAGACAGATACGCAGTATTTT.

The genes are TRBV25-1 and TRBJ2-5; D ambiguous. The CDR3 is 12 residues long. V was cut by 5 bases and J by 5 bases, with 9 bases left in between. Germline V lookup: CDR1 MGHDK, CDR2 SYGVNS. CDR3 loop: CASSNEVETQYF. The CDR3 coding sequence is TGTGCCAGCAGTAACGAGGTTGAGACCCAGTACTTC.

CDR3: CASSPNNQNIQYF. DNA of the CDR3: TGTGCCAGCAGTCCAAATAACCAAAACATTCAGTACTTC. This chain joins TRBV28 and TRBJ2-4, with D hard to call. The CDR3 is 13 amino acids. Germline V gene lookup returns CDR1 MDHEN and CDR2 SYDVKM. V lost 5 bases to trimming and J lost 5 bases, with 10 bases between them.

At least ten counts were recorded for this clonotype. CDR3 loop: CASSLAPGTGGYGYTF. Here the CDR3 DNA reads TGTGCCAGCAGCTTGGCCCCCGGGACAGGGGGCTATGGCTACACCTTC. This chain uses TRBV5-6 with TRBJ1-2; 11 positions agree with TRBD1. The CDR3 consists of 16 residues. Germline CDR1 reads SGHDT; CDR2 reads YYEEEE. V gave up 0 bases and J gave up 4 bases; unmatched junction bases: 5.

This clonotype showed up many times. The chain is built from TRBV25-1 and TRBJ1-4; TRBD1 aligns across 8 bases. The germline CDR1 and CDR2 sequences are MGHDK and SYGVNS. The CDR3 spans 13 residues. V gave up 6 bases and J gave up 7 bases; unmatched junction bases: 4. CDR3 sequence reads: CASSQGAAEKLFF. Here the CDR3 DNA reads TGTGCCAGCAGCCAGGGGGCAGCTGAAAAACTGTTTTTT.

This clonotype was observed a handful of times. The CDR3 sequence: CASSLFGSLQETQYF. For the CDR3, the DNA is TGTGCCAGCAGCTTATTCGGCAGTTTACAAGAGACCCAGTACTTC. The rearrangement uses TRBV7-3 and TRBJ2-5, with D unresolved. This CDR3 is built from 15 residues. V was clipped by 2 bases and J by 2 bases, with 12 bases between them. Germline V gene data show CDR1 as SGHTA and CDR2 as FQGTGA.

This clonotype was seen at least ten times. This rearrangement joins TRBV7-9 to TRBJ1-1, with D tentatively TRBD1 (5 bases). There are 15 residues in the CDR3. Germline CDR1 and CDR2: SEHNR and FQNEAQ (reference sequence). Trimming pared 5 bases from V and 10 bases from J, leaving 23 bases between. The CDR3 coding sequence is TGTGCCAGCAGCCAGGGTCGCCTCGACGCACGGCTAGCTTTCTTT. Protein: CASSQGRLDARLAFF.

This clonotype turned up a few times. This rearrangement joins TRBV10-3 to TRBJ1-5, with 9 bases aligning to TRBD1. J gave up 6 bases and V 8 bases, and 2 bases lay outside the gene matches. The CDR3 covers 12 residues. Looked up from germline, CDR1 is ENHRY and CDR2 is SYGVKD. CDR3 loop: CAIGTGPQPQHF. The CDR3 DNA reads as TGTGCCATCGGGACAGGGCCTCAGCCCCAGCATTTT.

This clonotype has a single count. With a much larger clone just one base away, this may be a read error. The chain carries TRBV7-2 and TRBJ1-4; 8 bases align to TRBD1. The CDR3 has 15 residues. With 5 bases clipped from V and 7 bases from J, the junction kept 9 bases outside the gene matches. Germline CDR1 and CDR2: SGHTA and FQGNSA. The CDR3 sequence: CASSLQGAQGEKLFF. The CDR3 region has the DNA TGTGCCAGCAGCCTTCAGGGGGCGCAGGGTGAAAAACTGTTTTTT.

The sample holds many counts of this clonotype. This rearrangement joins TRBV5-1 to TRBJ2-1; 9 bases map to TRBD2. The CDR3 runs 15 residues. J lost 9 bases, V lost 2 bases, and 9 bases had no gene match. CDR1 is SGHRS, CDR2 YFSETQ, per germline. CDR3 protein: CASSFGLAGRGEQFF. In nucleotides, the CDR3 is TGCGCCAGCAGCTTCGGGCTAGCGGGAAGGGGTGAGCAGTTCTTC.

This clonotype was observed at least ten times. The rearrangement links TRBV19 to TRBJ2-6; 7 bases are a match to TRBD1. The CDR3 extends over 16 amino acids. V shed 5 bases and J 0 bases; nucleotides not matched to a gene: 4. The germline gives CDR1 LNHDA, CDR2 SQIVND (reference sequence). The CDR3 sequence is CASSLGQFSGANVLTF. In nucleotides, the CDR3 is TGTGCCAGTAGTCTGGGACAGTTCTCTGGGGCCAACGTCCTGACTTTC.

The CDR3 loop reads CASRPTGGRDGYTF. CDR3 coding DNA: TGTGCCAGCAGGCCGACAGGCGGCAGGGATGGCTACACCTTC. The chain employs TRBV7-9 and TRBJ1-2; D is perhaps TRBD1 (6 bases). V was shortened by 6 bases and J by 6 bases, with 17 bases between the two germline ends. Germline V CDR1 and CDR2: SEHNR, FQNEAQ (reference sequence). The CDR3 length is 14 residues.

This clonotype was seen repeatedly, ten times or more. For the CDR3, the DNA is TGTGCCAGCAGCTTAGAGGACCAGGTTTGGAATGAGCAGTTCTTC. It translates to CASSLEDQVWNEQFF. This chain connects TRBV7-2 to TRBJ2-1; no definite D call. The germline CDR1 and CDR2 sequences are SGHTA and FQGNSA. V lost 1 base and J 7 bases, leaving 14 bases between the germline ends. The CDR3 contains 15 residues.

This clonotype was counted at least ten times. The chain recombines TRBV7-3 with TRBJ2-2; no clear D. This CDR3 contains 13 residues. Germline V CDR1 and CDR2: SGHTA, FQGTGA. With 5 bases removed from V and 4 bases from J, the gap between germline ends came to 8 bases. CDR3 DNA: TGTGCCAGCAGCCCCCAACCCACCGGGGAGCTGTTTTTT. This gives the protein CASSPQPTGELFF.

This chain joins TRBV28 and TRBJ2-2; D remains unclear. The ends were cut back, 10 bases at V and 5 bases at J, with 14 bases in the middle. The CDR3 loop spans 13 amino acids. Germline assignment: CDR1 MDHEN and CDR2 SYDVKM. The CDR3 loop reads CATLTLATGELFF. CDR3 bases: TGTGCCACCCTTACTCTTGCGACCGGGGAGCTGTTTTTT.

At least ten counts were recorded for this clonotype. The V call is TRBV4-2, the J call TRBJ1-5; perhaps TRBD1 as D (6 bases). CDR3 length equals 15 residues. CDR1 is LGHNA, CDR2 YNFKEQ, per germline. V was cut by 3 bases and J by 0 bases, with 9 bases left in between. CDR3 nucleotides: TGTGCCAGCAGCCAGGGGACATCTAGCAATCAGCCCCAGCATTTT. Its protein is CASSQGTSSNQPQHF.

The CDR3 DNA reads TGTGCCAGCTCACCATCCGGGACAGCAGTAGGAAACATTCAGTACTTC. Translating gives CASSPSGTAVGNIQYF. V gene TRBV18 combines with J gene TRBJ2-4, with TRBD1 identical over 7 bases. This CDR3 is built from 16 residues. The V gene's germline CDR1 is KGHSH and CDR2 LQKENI. J was trimmed by 6 bases and V by 2 bases; bases with no gene match: 10.

This clonotype showed up many times. J is TRBJ1-2 and V is TRBV29-1, with 7 bases that match TRBD1. Per the germline V gene, CDR1 is SQVTM and CDR2 is ANQGSEA. The CDR3 length is 16 residues. V shed 6 bases and J 0 bases; nucleotides not matched to a gene: 13. CDR3 sequence: CSVATGSYSANYGYTF. The CDR3 DNA reads as TGCAGCGTCGCGACAGGGTCTTACTCAGCTAACTATGGCTACACCTTC.